Only a few counts were recorded for the clone carrying this T cell receptor (beta chain). Its target is not known. There were only healthy Caucasians among the donors. These data belong to a study of identical twins. Whole-study findings and limits: Excess low generation probability was seen in twin-shared out-of-frame alpha sequences. Partly confounded zero-insertion analyses could result from invariant MAIT and iNKT cells.

TCRdb passed the 5' RACE reads through MiXCR, listing each CDR3 protein once. There are roughly 470,000 distinct CDR3 sequences in the sample; roughly an eighth occur only once, and 0.98% lies in the top ten. These data also formed part of another study, on yellow fever vaccine responses in identical twins. That source reports: Twins showed a vaccine T cell response that reportedly seemed partly convergent, partly personalized.

The source material was CD4+ T cells sorted from blood. The source is a woman younger than 35 in good health.

CDR3 bases: TGCAGTGCTAAAAGACAGGGGCTAGCCAAAAACATTCAGTACTTC. It is translated as CSAKRQGLAKNIQYF. This chain uses TRBV20-1 with TRBJ2-4; 8 nucleotides align to TRBD1. Germline CDR1 reads DFQATT; CDR2 reads SNEGSKA (reference sequence). The trim removed 4 bases at V and 0 bases at J, leaving 5 bases unmatched. This CDR3 comprises 15 residues.